Below, 3 T cell receptor beta chains from the same sample are listed, as sequenced in a study of Ad26.COV2.S vaccination and SARS-CoV-2 variants. Treatment defined: about 20 received Ad26.COV2.S at low or high dose, single or two shots; several received placebo; per-sample allocation not given. The samples date from day 63 after the first vaccine or placebo injection. TCRdb's table, derived via immunoSEQ multiplex PCR, lists solely in-frame clones and lacks some. The sample lists about 320,000 clones, around 90% seen once, with around 5.5% in the top ten. Material: peripheral blood, obtained in a trial of Ad26.COV2.S vaccine versus placebo. These receptors all come from a person between 18 and 65 years old who received the Ad26.COV2.S COVID-19 vaccine or a placebo.

The chain joins TRBV5-4 to TRBJ2-2; 8 positions agree with TRBD1. This CDR3 spans 17 amino acids. Germline V gene data show CDR1 as SGHNT and CDR2 as YYREEE (reference sequence). The J segment lost 7 bases and the V segment lost 5 bases, leaving 16 bases of the junction unmatched. CDR3 nucleotides: TGTGCCAGCAGTCCCACCCCTACACAGGGGGTCGGCGGGGAGCTGTTTTTT. It specifies CASSPTPTQGVGGELFF.

The rearrangement joins TRBV9 to TRBJ1-1, with 7 bases matching TRBD1. In germline, CDR1 is SGDLS, CDR2 YYNGEE. The CDR3 runs 14 residues. With V trimmed by 2 bases and J by 5 bases, 6 bases remained unmatched. The CDR3 spells CASSVQSGGTEAFF. Written as DNA, the CDR3 is TGTGCCAGCAGCGTGCAATCAGGGGGAACTGAAGCTTTCTTT.

This clone was detected once. V usage is TRBV5-1 and J usage is TRBJ2-1; possibly TRBD1 or TRBD2 for D (5 bases each). The CDR3 is 14 residues long. The V and J ends lost 4 bases and 4 bases respectively, with 12 bases between them. The germline V gene encodes CDR1 SGHRS and CDR2 YFSETQ. The CDR3 coding sequence is TGCGCCAGCAGCAACGGGACCGAGTACAATGAGCAGTTCTTC. It yields the protein CASSNGTEYNEQFF.